The rows below give T cell receptor beta chains drawn from one sample of a study of blood T cell repertoires in COVID-19. The protocol was immunoSEQ multiplex PCR, while the TCRdb copy is restricted to in-frame clones and leaves out a portion. The repertoire has approximately 350,000 clones, around 87% of them found once; the top ten carry about 6%. Sequenced material: peripheral blood. These receptors all stem from a woman between 50 and 59 years old with COVID-19, enrolled during active disease. CDR3s include the opening cysteine and the closing phenylalanine or tryptophan. The order of the fields is clone size, J gene, V gene, D gene, CDR3 protein, CDR3 DNA. D genes are given only for firm matches. Rows give clone size only sometimes, using once, few, many, or a class for an expanded clone.

>NA|TRBJ1-4|TRBV27|NA
CASSSRRATNEKLFF
TGTGCCAGCAGTTCCAGACGGGCAACTAATGAAAAACTGTTTTTT
>NA|TRBJ2-3|TRBV10-3|TRBD2
CATRGLAGLTDTQYF
TGTGCCACCCGAGGACTAGCGGGACTCACAGATACGCAGTATTTT
>NA|TRBJ2-2|TRBV7-9|NA
CASSLARPYNTGELFF
TGTGCCAGCAGCTTAGCGCGCCCATACAACACCGGGGAGCTGTTTTTT
>NA|TRBJ1-1|TRBV5-1|NA
CASSLVVGLTPEAFF
TGCGCCAGCAGCTTGGTGGTGGGACTTACCCCCGAAGCTTTCTTT
>NA|TRBJ2-7|TRBV6-2/TRBV6-3|TRBD2
CASSGLAGVPYEQYF
TGTGCCAGCAGTGGTCTAGCGGGAGTCCCCTACGAGCAGTACTTC
>NA|TRBJ2-5|TRBV6-5|TRBD1
CASRPTGAETQYF
TGTGCCAGCAGACCGACAGGGGCCGAGACCCAGTACTTC
>once|TRBJ2-7|TRBV15|TRBD2
CATSLGGAREQYF
TGTGCCACCAGCCTCGGGGGGGCCCGCGAGCAGTACTTC
>NA|TRBJ1-4|TRBV18|NA
CASSPQAGKTNEKLFF
TGTGCCAGCTCACCTCAAGCAGGGAAGACAAATGAAAAACTGTTTTTT
>once|TRBJ2-1|TRBV4-2|TRBD2
CASSQDRRVAGTNEQFF
TGTGCCAGCAGCCAAGATCGTAGGGTAGCGGGGACTAATGAGCAGTTCTTC
>NA|TRBJ1-1|TRBV6-5|TRBD1
CASSYRDRPNTEAFF
TGTGCCAGCAGTTACCGGGACAGACCGAACACTGAAGCTTTCTTT
>NA|TRBJ2-5|TRBV27|TRBD1
CASSLHGPGTGYQETQYF
TGTGCCAGCAGTTTGCATGGACCCGGGACAGGGTACCAAGAGACCCAGTACTTC
>NA|TRBJ2-1|TRBV25-1|NA
CASSAPGSLNEQFF
TGTGCCAGCAGTGCCCCTGGGAGCTTGAATGAGCAGTTCTTC
>NA|TRBJ1-5|TRBV6-2/TRBV6-3|NA
CASSYHMSNQPQHF
TGTGCCAGCAGTTACCACATGAGCAATCAGCCCCAGCATTTT
>once|TRBJ1-2|TRBV6-2/TRBV6-3|NA
CASSYSSIRGGRGHGYTF
TGTGCCAGCAGTTACTCGAGTATAAGGGGTGGAAGGGGCCATGGCTACACCTTC
>NA|TRBJ2-7|TRBV7-2|NA
CASSFYSSSYEQYF
TGTGCCAGCAGCTTTTATAGCAGCTCCTACGAGCAGTACTTC
>NA|TRBJ2-3|TRBV11-2|NA
CASSLDSSGYTDTQYF
TGTGCCAGCAGCTTAGATTCCAGCGGTTATACAGATACGCAGTATTTT
>NA|TRBJ2-1|TRBV14|TRBD2
CASSRSGGRRYNEQFF
TGTGCCAGCAGCCGGTCGGGGGGGAGGCGCTACAATGAGCAGTTCTTC